Sequencing of this TCR beta chain was carried out in a study of shared clonotypes between healthy human individuals. This clone was detected only once. Each subset's genomic DNA was shared equally among a number of immunoSEQ plates. Assay used: immunoSEQ multiplex PCR; TCRdb lists only in-frame clones, some missing. The sample lists about a million clones; 60% to 80% were seen once. CDR1 and CDR2 (germline): MNHNS, SASEGT. J gave up 3 bases and V 11 bases, and 10 bases lay outside the gene matches. The CDR3 extends over 13 amino acids. The sample comprised memory CD4+ T cells sorted from blood. The subset denotes: CD45RA-negative fraction. The chain uses TRBV6-1 and TRBJ2-7; 7 bases fit TRBD2. This TCR was sampled from a man younger than 35 in good health. The CDR3 DNA reads as TGTGCCGGGACGGCGGGGGTAAACTACGAGCAGTACTTC. Amino acid sequence: CAGTAGVNYEQYF.